The clone carrying this TCR beta chain was recorded only once. Its antigen is still unknown. Trimming left V 6 bases short and J 2 bases short, with 10 bases between. This CDR3 comprises 13 residues. CDR1 and CDR2 (germline): SNHLY, FYNNEI. These data originate in a study of post-analysis software for immune sequencing data. Background on the study: Courses of disease covered relapsing-remitting, secondary progressive and progressive-relapsing multiple sclerosis. General study findings and limits: Normalized Chao1 diversity in multiple sclerosis patients fell significantly below that of controls. Compared with controls, patients had more of about 5 TRBV segments, including TRBV5-6, TRBV5-1 and TRBV20-1. Analysis by F measure revealed that same-batch samples clustered strongly together.

Unique molecular identifiers were built into the TCR beta cDNA libraries. Out of roughly 0.85 to 10 million T cells, 470,000 or so cDNA molecules were generated. TCRdb reanalysed the PCR reads using MiXCR and keeps one entry per CDR3 protein. The sample includes around 500,000 distinct CDR3 sequences, 30% to 40% seen only once; the top ten take around 6%. Sequencing was performed on blood. The receptor's source is a girl aged 2 to 17 with multiple sclerosis. The chain joins TRBV2 to TRBJ1-2; no definite D call. DNA for the CDR3: TGTGCCAGCAGGGCGGACTTAAACTATGGCTACACCTTC. Translation: CASRADLNYGYTF.